This T cell receptor beta chain was recorded in a study of shared clonotypes between healthy human individuals. Naive CD8 cells comprised CD45RO-negative, CCR7-positively selected cells, excluding terminally differentiated effector memory CD45RA+ cells. Sequencing was performed with immunoSEQ multiplex PCR; in TCRdb, only in-frame clones are kept and a portion is missing. The sample includes 600,000 or so clones, roughly 98% of them seen just once. The CDR3 loop spans 13 amino acids. The V and J ends lost 4 bases and 3 bases respectively, with 6 bases between them. Germline-derived CDR1 and CDR2 are ENHRY and SYGVKD.

The chain employs TRBV10-3 and TRBJ1-4; the D is unclear. Sequenced input: naive CD8+ T cells sorted from blood. This receptor was taken from a man aged 25 to 45 in good health. CDR3 nucleotide sequence: TGTGCCATCAGTGCCGGATCTAATGAAAAACTGTTTTTT. It yields the protein CAISAGSNEKLFF.